One sample yielded the 24 T cell receptor beta chains listed below, sequenced in a study of blood T cell repertoires in COVID-19. The table came from immunoSEQ multiplex PCR; TCRdb's copy has only in-frame clones and leaves some out. In the table there are hundreds of thousands of clones, 86% of which are singletons. The sample was peripheral blood. Receptors were obtained from a woman in her 30s with active or convalescent COVID-19.

V gene TRBV25-1 combines with J gene TRBJ1-2; D is uncertain. Germline-derived CDR1 and CDR2 are MGHDK and SYGVNS. The CDR3 runs to 15 residues. Trimming shortened V by 1 base and J by 0 bases, and 9 bases separated the two germline ends. The DNA of the CDR3 is TGTGCCAGCAGTGAATGGGCAGAAGCTAACTATGGCTACACCTTC. Amino acids: CASSEWAEANYGYTF.

The CDR3 reads CASSPGGSYNGQFF. The DNA for the CDR3 is TGTGCCAGCAGCCCAGGGGGCTCCTACAATGGACAGTTCTTC. The chain joins TRBV13 to TRBJ2-1; 8 bases fit TRBD1. The trim removed 5 bases at V and 13 bases at J, leaving 13 bases unmatched. The CDR3 covers 14 residues. The V gene's germline CDR1 is PRHDT and CDR2 FYEKMQ (reference sequence).

This clone was counted ten times or more. The chain has TRBV18 and TRBJ2-2; no clear D gene. The CDR3 is made up of 13 amino acids. CDR1 and CDR2 (germline): KGHSH, LQKENI. V was clipped by 3 bases and J by 4 bases, with 6 bases between them. CDR3 residues: CASSPPVTGELFF. In DNA, the CDR3 is TGTGCCAGCTCACCCCCAGTCACCGGGGAGCTGTTTTTT.

This sequence joins TRBV2 and TRBJ2-1; the match to TRBD2 covers 8 bases. The CDR3 consists of 17 residues. CDR1 and CDR2 (germline): SNHLY, FYNNEI. V gave up 0 bases and J gave up 5 bases; unmatched junction bases: 9. The CDR3 DNA reads TGTGCCAGCAGTGAAGCGCTTGGTAGCGGGAATCACAATGAGCAGTTCTTC. Translation: CASSEALGSGNHNEQFF.

This sequence joins TRBV12-5 and TRBJ1-2; D call uncertain. Trimming pared 6 bases from V and 7 bases from J, leaving 18 bases between. Looked up from germline, CDR1 is LGHNT and CDR2 is FRNRAP. The CDR3 loop spans 14 amino acids. CDR3 nucleotide sequence: TGTGCTAGTGGCCTAGACACGGGATTCGGTGGCTACACCTTC. It yields the protein CASGLDTGFGGYTF.

In this sample, this clone turned up once. The chain combines TRBV6-5 with TRBJ2-7; 11 bases map to TRBD2. This CDR3 is built from 15 residues. From germline, CDR1 is MNHEY and CDR2 SVGAGI. V was clipped by 0 bases and J by 3 bases; unmatched bases: 1. The CDR3 nucleotides read TGTGCCAGCAGTTACTCGCTAGCGGGGGGCTACGAGCAGTACTTC. Translated: CASSYSLAGGYEQYF.

The chain is built from TRBV11-2 and TRBJ1-4; tentative D call: TRBD1 (6 bases). Germline CDR1 is SGHAT and CDR2 is FQNNGV. The CDR3 length is 16 residues. V lost 4 bases, J lost 0 bases, and 12 bases lay in between. The CDR3 DNA sequence: TGTGCCAGCAGCTCCGGACAGCCAACAACTAATGAAAAACTGTTTTTT. It encodes CASSSGQPTTNEKLFF.

The chain employs TRBV19 and TRBJ1-4; D uncertain. V was pared by 3 bases and J by 11 bases, with 13 bases between. Germline V gene data show CDR1 as LNHDA and CDR2 as SQIVND (reference sequence). The CDR3 runs to 13 residues. The CDR3 DNA reads TGTGCCAGTAGTATTCGGCCTGGGGAGAAACTGTTTTTT. It translates to CASSIRPGEKLFF.

The rearrangement uses TRBV29-1 and TRBJ1-1; D may be TRBD1 (6 bases). The V end was cut by 1 base, the J end by 5 bases, with 11 bases between. Germline CDR1 SQVTM, CDR2 ANQGSEA. The CDR3 is 13 residues long. The CDR3 nucleotides are TGCAGCGTTGAAGTAGGGGGTAGGACTGAAGCTTTCTTT. Translating it yields CSVEVGGRTEAFF.

V is TRBV6-5 and J is TRBJ2-3; a weak D match, TRBD1 (5 bases). This CDR3 spans 14 amino acids. Germline loops: CDR1 MNHEY, CDR2 SVGAGI. Trimming stripped 5 bases from V and 1 base from J, with 10 bases between. The CDR3, as DNA: TGTGCCAGCAGTCAGGGCCTCGGCACAGATACGCAGTATTTT. Residues: CASSQGLGTDTQYF.

This clone was observed a single time. The chain joins TRBV6-5 to TRBJ1-1, with D possibly being TRBD1 (5 bases). Per germline, CDR1 MNHEY and CDR2 SVGAGI. The CDR3 is made up of 14 amino acids. Between the trimmed V and J ends, which lost 0 bases and 1 base, there was a span of 6 bases. Written as DNA, the CDR3 is TGTGCCAGCAGTTACTCGACAGCGAACACTGAAGCTTTCTTT. Its translation is CASSYSTANTEAFF.

The rearrangement joins TRBV6-5 to TRBJ1-2, with D unresolved. This CDR3 is 14 amino acids long. V was pared by 4 bases and J by 4 bases, with 13 bases between. CDR1 and CDR2 (germline): MNHEY, SVGAGI. The CDR3 spells CASSSQQKTYGYTF. The CDR3 DNA reads as TGTGCCAGCAGTTCCCAACAGAAAACCTATGGCTACACCTTC.

This chain's CDR3 is CATKGGYGYTF. In DNA form, the CDR3 reads TGCGCCACCAAGGGGGGGTATGGCTACACCTTC. This chain uses TRBV23-1 with TRBJ1-2; weak D call: TRBD1 (6 bases). TRBV23-1 is treated as an ORF (open reading frame) with a function not yet certain. The V end lost 10 bases, the J end lost 5 bases, and 11 bases lay between the germline ends. The CDR3 contains 11 residues.

This clone occurred once. This chain links TRBV5-1 with TRBJ1-2; 9 bases are shared with TRBD1. CDR3 length: 16 amino acids. After removal of 4 bases from V and 2 bases from J, the junction contained 9 bases not matched to a gene. Germline V lookup: CDR1 SGHRS, CDR2 YFSETQ. The CDR3 bases are TGCGCCAGCAGCACAACCAGACAGGGGGAAAACTATGGCTACACCTTC. As protein: CASSTTRQGENYGYTF.

The chain joins TRBV11-2 to TRBJ1-2; D not certain. There are 16 residues in the CDR3. V was clipped by 0 bases and J by 0 bases, with 11 bases between them. The germline gives CDR1 SGHAT, CDR2 FQNNGV. The CDR3 spells CASSLDQAQSNYGYTF. The CDR3 DNA reads as TGTGCCAGCAGCTTAGATCAGGCGCAGTCTAACTATGGCTACACCTTC.

This rearrangement joins TRBV7-9 to TRBJ2-3, with 10 positions matching TRBD2. Germline CDR1 reads SEHNR; CDR2 reads FQNEAQ (reference sequence). This CDR3 spans 16 amino acids. Trimming cost V 4 bases and J 0 bases; bases outside gene matches: 4. The CDR3 loop is CASSSGLADSTDTQYF. CDR3 coding DNA: TGTGCCAGCAGCTCCGGACTAGCGGATAGCACAGATACGCAGTATTTT.

This clone came up once. J is TRBJ2-5 and V is TRBV3-1 (or the pseudogene TRBV3-2); 9 positions match TRBD1. The germline gives CDR1 LGHDT, CDR2 YNNKEL (reference sequence). This CDR3 contains 17 residues. The J segment lost 4 bases and the V segment lost 1 base, leaving 10 bases of the junction unmatched. The CDR3 coding sequence is TGTGCCAGCAGCCAAGGACAACAGGGGGCGAGTCGAGAGACCCAGTACTTC. It codes for CASSQGQQGASRETQYF.

The rearrangement joins TRBV18 to TRBJ1-1; D remains unclear. Germline CDR1 and CDR2: KGHSH and LQKENI. V lost 4 bases and J 1 base, leaving 10 bases between the germline ends. This CDR3 is built from 14 residues. CDR3 nucleotide sequence: TGTGCCAGCTCACAGGCACAGAGGAACACTGAAGCTTTCTTT. It encodes CASSQAQRNTEAFF.

CDR3 DNA: TGTGCCAGTTCAGGACTAGCGAGTAACACCGGGGAGCTGTTTTTT. This encodes CASSGLASNTGELFF. J is TRBJ2-2 and V is TRBV19, with TRBD2 matching over 9 bases. The CDR3 runs 15 residues. Germline V lookup: CDR1 LNHDA, CDR2 SQIVND (reference sequence). With 8 bases clipped from V and 2 bases from J, the junction kept 6 bases outside the gene matches.

This clone was observed once. The rearrangement joins TRBV2 to TRBJ1-2; tentative D call: TRBD1 (5 bases). Trimming removed 6 bases at V and 5 bases at J, with 7 bases between. The germline V gene has CDR1 SNHLY and CDR2 FYNNEI. The CDR3 extends over 11 amino acids. DNA of the CDR3: TGTGCCAGCAGGGAGGGGTATGGCTACACCTTC. It yields the protein CASREGYGYTF. The complete variable domain, with remaining parts taken from reference TRBV2 and TRBJ1-2, reads EPEVTQTPSHQVTQMGQEVILRCVPISNHLYFYWYRQILGQKVEFLVSFYNNEISEKSEIFDDQFSVERPDGSNFTLKIRSTKLEDSAMYFCASREGYGYTFGSGTRLTVV.

The rearrangement uses TRBV12-3 or TRBV12-4 and TRBJ2-7; D might be TRBD1 (6 bases). Trimming removed 1 base at V and 3 bases at J, with 7 bases between. The CDR3 contains 13 residues. The CDR3 reads CASSLGRGYEQYF. CDR3 nucleotides: TGTGCCAGCAGTTTAGGCAGGGGCTACGAGCAGTACTTC.

The chain uses TRBV6-4 and TRBJ2-1; 8 bases map to TRBD2. With V trimmed by 0 bases and J by 6 bases, 10 bases remained unmatched. The germline V gene encodes CDR1 MRHNA and CDR2 SNTAGT. The CDR3 has 17 residues. CDR3 sequence reads: CASSDSKVSGRINEQFF. For the CDR3, the DNA is TGTGCCAGCAGTGACTCGAAAGTCAGCGGGAGAATCAATGAGCAGTTCTTC.

This CDR3 reads CASSLVTGGYGYTF. The CDR3 DNA reads TGCGCCAGCAGCTTGGTTACAGGGGGCTATGGCTACACCTTC. J is TRBJ1-2 and V is TRBV5-1; 8 bases align to TRBD1. The CDR3 runs 14 residues. V shed 0 bases and J 4 bases; nucleotides not matched to a gene: 2. CDR1 SGHRS and CDR2 YFSETQ come from the germline V gene.

V gene TRBV19 combines with J gene TRBJ2-1, with D possibly being TRBD1 (6 bases). V gave up 7 bases and J gave up 8 bases, with 21 bases separating them. The CDR3 is 15 residues long. Germline CDR1 reads LNHDA; CDR2 reads SQIVND (reference sequence). CDR3 sequence reads: CASKGDPGQGYEQFF. The CDR3 region has the DNA TGTGCCAGTAAGGGGGATCCGGGGCAAGGGTATGAGCAGTTCTTC.